The TCR beta chain under discussion was sequenced for a study of T cell repertoires in cytomegalovirus infection. In the study overall: Peptides in the study included HLA-C-restricted and HLA-B-restricted CMV epitopes.

One entry per CDR3 protein, called by TCRdb with MiXCR from the reads. The data contain more than 35,000 distinct CDR3 sequences, over 50% of them seen just once; the ten biggest clones take up 90%. As concerns this clonotype: What it recognizes is unknown.

Whole-study results and caveats: Of the TCR beta families, the public ones yielded a cumulative frequency that identified carriers of CMV plus the relevant HLA. Clonotype analysis showed dominance of the ex vivo response by HLA-C-restricted CMV-specific TCR beta clonotypes.

CDR3 size: 14 residues. Germline CDR1 reads SGHAT; CDR2 reads FQNNGV. The ends were cut back, 5 bases at V and 0 bases at J, with 10 bases in the middle. The sequence was collected from a human donor in good health (CMV status not recorded). Some clones in this sample may be carry-over from other donors' samples. The rearrangement uses TRBV11-2 and TRBJ1-2; the D is unclear. This specimen was CD8+ T cells from cultured PBMCs, taken from culture after CMV antigen stimulation. CDR3 region: CASSPLGANYGYTF. As DNA, the CDR3 is TGTGCCAGCAGCCCCCTAGGAGCTAACTATGGCTACACCTTC.